This T cell receptor beta chain was recorded in a study of beta chain features in type 1 diabetes. General study points: More deletions and fewer insertions at VDJ junctions were found in patients with type 1 diabetes. Overrepresentation of cells with high TCR expression could result from cDNA sequencing. The question of HLA type influencing TCRB rearrangement was one that remained unresolved here.

Regarding this clone: The antigen is undetermined.

Reverse transcribing all isolated RNA meant expressed TCRB transcripts were sequenced. Only in-frame clones appear in the TCRdb table, and some are missing; sequencing was by immunoSEQ multiplex PCR. The sample records 130,000 or so clones, 9.5% to 10% being singletons. Trimming removed 2 bases from V and 11 bases from J, with 6 bases in between. This CDR3 is 10 amino acids long. Germline assignment: CDR1 SEHNR and CDR2 FQNEAQ (reference sequence). Central memory, naive, regulatory and stem cell-like memory CD4+ cells were sorted by CD45RO/CCR7/CD25/CD127/CD95/CD27. The receptor was derived from a woman between 40 and 55 years old in good health. Sequenced sample: central memory CD4+ T cells from blood. The V gene is TRBV7-9, the J gene TRBJ1-1; D uncertain. The CDR3 bases are TGTGCCAGCAGCTTAACCCGGGCTTTCTTT. It translates to CASSLTRAFF.